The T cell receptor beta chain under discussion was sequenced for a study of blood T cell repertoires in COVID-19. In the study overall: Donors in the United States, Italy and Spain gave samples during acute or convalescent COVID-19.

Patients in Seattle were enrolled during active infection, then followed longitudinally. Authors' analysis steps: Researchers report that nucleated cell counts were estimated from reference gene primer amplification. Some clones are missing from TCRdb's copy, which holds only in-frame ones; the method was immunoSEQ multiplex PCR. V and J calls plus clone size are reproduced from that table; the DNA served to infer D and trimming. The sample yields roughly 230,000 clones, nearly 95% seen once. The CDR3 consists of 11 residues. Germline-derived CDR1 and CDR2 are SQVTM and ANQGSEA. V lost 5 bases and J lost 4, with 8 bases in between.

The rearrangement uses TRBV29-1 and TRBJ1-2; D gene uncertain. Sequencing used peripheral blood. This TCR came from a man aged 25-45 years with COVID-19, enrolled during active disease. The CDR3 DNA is TGCAGCGTTTCGGCGGGCTATGGCTACACCTTC. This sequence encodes CSVSAGYGYTF.